These 27 T cell receptor beta chains were all obtained from the same sample, sequenced in a study of T cells in Graves' hyperthyroidism and ophthalmopathy. RNA transcripts were the template for amplifying TCR beta CDR3 regions. First-round RT-PCR with HTBI primers amplified the TCR CDR3 region. TCRdb called the multiplex PCR reads again in MiXCR, with one record for every CDR3 protein. This sample has around 700,000 distinct CDR3 sequences; about 35% occur once, and the top ten carry 30% to 40%. The sequenced sample was blood. The receptors come from a woman aged 40 to 50 with Graves' hyperthyroidism.

This clonotype was observed at least ten times. The chain links TRBV7-9 to TRBJ1-1; a weak D match, TRBD1 (6 bases). CDR3 length equals 17 residues. CDR1 and CDR2 from the germline V gene are SEHNR and FQNEAQ (reference sequence). V was pared by 5 bases and J by 4 bases, with 23 bases between. The CDR3 loop is CASSPKQGRAMGTEAFF. The CDR3 nucleotides are TGTGCCAGCAGCCCGAAACAGGGAAGGGCTATGGGCACTGAAGCTTTCTTT.

This clonotype was seen ten or more times. The chain has TRBV29-1 and TRBJ1-3; no reliable D call. CDR1 and CDR2 (germline): SQVTM, ANQGSEA. The CDR3 consists of 13 residues. The V and J ends lost 3 bases and 0 bases respectively, with 6 bases between them. The CDR3 bases are TGCAGCGTTGACACTACCTCTGGAAACACCATATATTTT. It specifies CSVDTTSGNTIYF.

This clonotype was detected ten times or more. The CDR3 DNA follows: TGTGCCAGCAGCTTTGGGACATATCAGCCCCAGCATTTT. It is translated as CASSFGTYQPQHF. The genes are TRBV7-2 and TRBJ1-5; weak D call: TRBD1 (6 bases). This CDR3 has 13 amino acids. V dropped 3 bases and J dropped 5 bases, with 8 bases sitting between them. Germline V gene sequence: CDR1 SGHTA, CDR2 FQGNSA.

This clonotype came up many times. The chain has TRBV7-9 and TRBJ1-1; tentative D call: TRBD1 (6 bases). Germline-derived CDR1 and CDR2 are SEHNR and FQNEAQ (reference sequence). The V and J ends lost 4 bases and 2 bases respectively, with 17 bases between them. This CDR3 is built from 16 residues. As DNA, the CDR3 is TGTGCCAGCAGCTCAAGCCGGACAGCGAAAAACACTGAAGCTTTCTTT. This translates into CASSSSRTAKNTEAFF.

This clonotype came up many times. The rearrangement uses TRBV19 and TRBJ1-5, with 8 bases lining up with TRBD1. Trimming at V came to 2 bases and at J to 6 bases, leaving 3 bases not matched to a gene. CDR3 length: 14 residues. The germline gives CDR1 LNHDA, CDR2 SQIVND (reference sequence). The CDR3 region has the DNA TGTGCCAGTAGTATACAGGGGGCCGGTCAGCCCCAGCATTTT. As protein: CASSIQGAGQPQHF.

This clonotype was seen more than once but under ten times. The V and J genes are TRBV28 and TRBJ1-1; tentatively, D is TRBD1 (5 bases). Trimming removed 8 bases from V and 1 base from J, with 17 bases in between. The CDR3 consists of 15 residues. CDR1 and CDR2 from the germline V gene are MDHEN and SYDVKM. The CDR3 coding sequence is TGTGCCAGCCGGGGGTCAGCCAATCAGAACACTGAAGCTTTCTTT. This codes for CASRGSANQNTEAFF.

V usage is TRBV10-3 and J usage is TRBJ1-3, with TRBD1 as a possible D gene (6 bases). Trimming removed 5 bases from V and 4 bases from J, with 12 bases in between. The CDR3 is 14 residues long. CDR1 and CDR2 from the germline V gene are ENHRY and SYGVKD. The CDR3 nucleotides are TGTGCCATCAGTTCTGGCGGGGGCGGAAACACCATATATTTT. Protein product: CAISSGGGGNTIYF.

This clonotype was seen many times. The chain recombines TRBV6-6 with TRBJ1-1; no definite D call. CDR3 length: 16 residues. Per germline, CDR1 MNHNY and CDR2 SVGAGI (reference sequence). V lost 0 bases and J 1 base, leaving 12 bases between the germline ends. CDR3 nucleotide sequence: TGTGCCAGCAGTTACTCGGTAGGAAAGCCGAACACTGAAGCTTTCTTT. Amino acids: CASSYSVGKPNTEAFF.

This clonotype was observed a handful of times. The chain couples TRBV4-1 to TRBJ2-7, with 8 positions matching TRBD1. The CDR3 runs to 15 residues. Germline V lookup: CDR1 MGHRA, CDR2 YSYEKL. Trimming took 2 bases from V and 1 from J; bases not matched to a gene: 4. CDR3 in amino acids: CASSQTRTGSYEQYF. CDR3 nucleotides: TGCGCCAGCAGCCAAACGAGGACAGGGTCCTACGAGCAGTACTTC.

The V call is TRBV19, the J call TRBJ2-7, with 7 positions matching TRBD1. The length of the CDR3 is 14 residues. J gave up 5 bases and V 2 bases, and 6 bases lay outside the gene matches. The V gene's germline CDR1 is LNHDA and CDR2 SQIVND (reference sequence). The CDR3 spells CASSITGAENEQYF. The CDR3 DNA reads as TGTGCCAGTAGTATAACAGGGGCTGAGAACGAGCAGTACTTC. Full variable domain (outside the CDR3, taken from reference TRBV19 and TRBJ2-7): DGGITQSPKYLFRKEGQNVTLSCEQNLNHDAMYWYRQDPGQGLRLIYYSQIVNDFQKGDIAEGYSVSREKKESFPLTVTSAQKNPTAFYLCASSITGAENEQYFGPGTRLTVT.

This clonotype was picked up many times. The genes are TRBV20-1 and TRBJ2-7; D remains ambiguous. The germline V gene encodes CDR1 DFQATT and CDR2 SNEGSKA (reference sequence). The CDR3 has 11 residues. V dropped 3 bases and J dropped 5 bases, with 8 bases sitting between them. The CDR3 nucleotides read TGCAGTGCTAGCCCTCGGAACGAGCAGTACTTC. It translates to CSASPRNEQYF.

The rearrangement joins TRBV11-2 to TRBJ1-2; D possibly corresponds to TRBD1 (6 bases). Trimming took 7 bases from V and 4 from J, leaving 16 bases between them. The germline gives CDR1 SGHAT, CDR2 FQNNGV. The CDR3 length is 14 residues. In DNA form, the CDR3 reads TGTGCCAGCACGGGGGCAGGGAGAGTCTATGGCTACACCTTC. It encodes CASTGAGRVYGYTF.

This clonotype appeared a few times. The chain joins TRBV4-1 to TRBJ2-2; TRBD2 might be the D (6 bases). Germline loops: CDR1 MGHRA, CDR2 YSYEKL. The CDR3 is 17 amino acids. Trimming pared 2 bases from V and 4 bases from J, leaving 17 bases between. The CDR3 DNA reads TGCGCCAGCAGCCAACGGGGGATGGGACGGAGCACCGGGGAGCTGTTTTTT. The encoded protein is CASSQRGMGRSTGELFF.

The rearrangement links TRBV10-3 to TRBJ2-2; D not certain. Germline V lookup: CDR1 ENHRY, CDR2 SYGVKD. V was cut by 10 bases and J by 7 bases, with 16 bases left in between. The CDR3 runs to 13 residues. The CDR3 DNA follows: TGTGCCAGCAGCCAAATTTCGAACGGGGAGCTGTTTTTT. It specifies CASSQISNGELFF.

This clonotype was seen repeatedly, ten times or more. The gene calls are TRBV2 and TRBJ1-2; 10 positions match TRBD1. This CDR3 region has 16 residues. V shed 8 bases, J shed 4 bases, and the junction held 13 bases outside the gene matches. CDR1 is SNHLY and CDR2 is FYNNEI in the germline V gene. The CDR3 DNA follows: TGTGCCAGCTTAAGCGGGTTGGGGACAGGGGTCTATGGCTACACCTTC. It translates to CASLSGLGTGVYGYTF.

This clonotype was seen more than once but under ten times. The chain couples TRBV27 to TRBJ1-6; D gene ambiguous. The CDR3 length is 15 residues. Trimming shortened V by 5 bases and J by 0 bases, and 8 bases separated the two germline ends. The germline CDR1 and CDR2 sequences are MNHEY and SMNVEV (reference sequence). The CDR3: CASSPRTSYNSPLHF. DNA for the CDR3: TGTGCCAGCAGTCCCAGAACCTCCTATAATTCACCCCTCCACTTT.

The gene calls are TRBV24-1 and TRBJ2-2; D may be TRBD2 (6 bases). The germline V gene encodes CDR1 KGHDR and CDR2 SFDVKD. This CDR3 contains 18 residues. Deletions cut 4 bases from V and 9 bases from J, with 26 bases between. For the CDR3, the DNA is TGTGCCACCAGTGACCCCCGGCGGAGGGGCTCGAACGACCGGGAGCTGTTTTTT. Amino acids: CATSDPRRRGSNDRELFF.

The genes are TRBV11-2 and TRBJ1-1; D remains unclear. V dropped 5 bases and J dropped 0 bases, with 10 bases sitting between them. This CDR3 has 14 residues. The germline V gene has CDR1 SGHAT and CDR2 FQNNGV. Written as DNA, the CDR3 is TGTGCCAGCAGCAAGACCCAGTTGAACACTGAAGCTTTCTTT. Translation gives CASSKTQLNTEAFF.

V usage is TRBV4-1 and J usage is TRBJ1-6; 7 nucleotides align to TRBD1. CDR1 MGHRA and CDR2 YSYEKL come from the germline V gene. This CDR3 contains 16 residues. The V segment lost 0 bases and the J segment 7 bases; nucleotides outside the gene matches: 6. CDR3 sequence reads: CASSQDPGGQNSPLHF. CDR3 sequence (DNA): TGCGCCAGCAGCCAAGATCCAGGGGGACAAAATTCACCCCTCCACTTT.

Regarding this clonotype: A much larger clone differs from this one at a single base, so this may be a read error. The chain employs TRBV7-6 and TRBJ1-1, with TRBD1 as a possible D gene (5 bases). The germline CDR1 and CDR2 sequences are SGHVS and FNYEAQ. The CDR3 sequence is 16 residues long. V was cut by 7 bases and J by 1 base, with 19 bases left in between. The chain's CDR3 is CASNTCRSGTNTEAFF. CDR3 coding DNA: TGTGCCAGCAATACTTGCCGGTCGGGGACGAACACTGAAGCTTTCTTT.

CDR3 sequence (DNA): TGTGCCATCACTTCAGGGCCTGCCTATGGCTACACCTTC. This encodes CAITSGPAYGYTF. This chain links TRBV10-3 with TRBJ1-2; D is perhaps TRBD1 (5 bases). CDR1 is ENHRY, CDR2 SYGVKD, per germline. V was trimmed by 7 bases and J by 4 bases, leaving 13 bases between them. CDR3 size: 13 residues.

The CDR3 sequence: CSALSPGLARNETQYF. The CDR3 DNA reads as TGCAGTGCTCTCAGTCCGGGACTAGCGAGGAATGAGACCCAGTACTTC. The V gene is TRBV20-1, the J gene TRBJ2-5, with 10 bases aligning to TRBD2. Looked up from germline, CDR1 is DFQATT and CDR2 is SNEGSKA (reference sequence). Trimming removed 5 bases from V and 5 bases from J; junction bases left unmatched: 14. This CDR3 comprises 16 residues.

The rearrangement links TRBV7-2 to TRBJ1-4; 10 bases line up with TRBD1. Germline CDR1 SGHTA, CDR2 FQGNSA. The CDR3 length is 15 residues. The trim removed 5 bases at V and 6 bases at J, leaving 6 bases unmatched. CDR3 nucleotide sequence: TGTGCCAGCAGCGGGGGGACAGGGGTCGATGAAAAACTGTTTTTT. Translating it yields CASSGGTGVDEKLFF.

The rearrangement uses TRBV11-2 and TRBJ2-1, with a possible D match to TRBD2 (6 bases). Trimming took off 8 bases at V and 7 bases at J, with 12 bases between the two ends. Germline lookup yields CDR1 SGHAT and CDR2 FQNNGV. The CDR3 covers 12 residues. Here the CDR3 reads CASLVSGNEQFF. CDR3 bases: TGTGCCAGCTTGGTGAGCGGGAATGAGCAGTTCTTC.

This sequence joins TRBV20-1 and TRBJ2-2; possibly TRBD1 for D (5 bases). Trimming took 2 bases from V and 5 from J, leaving 9 bases between them. The germline V gene has CDR1 DFQATT and CDR2 SNEGSKA (reference sequence). The CDR3 is made up of 13 amino acids. DNA of the CDR3: TGCAGTGCTAGATACCAGGGAACCGGGGAGCTGTTTTTT. Its translation: CSARYQGTGELFF.

The chain has TRBV5-1 and TRBJ2-2; D is perhaps TRBD1 (6 bases). This CDR3 region has 14 residues. The V end was cut by 7 bases, the J end by 1 base, with 11 bases between. Germline values: CDR1 SGHRS, CDR2 YFSETQ. The CDR3 DNA follows: TGCGCCAGCCGAGTGACAGGGAACACCGGGGAGCTGTTTTTT. Encoded protein: CASRVTGNTGELFF. The whole variable domain, filled in from reference TRBV5-1 and TRBJ2-2, reads KAGVTQTPRYLIKTRGQQVTLSCSPISGHRSVSWYQQTPGQGLQFLFEYFSETQRNKGNFPGRFSGRQFSNSRSEMNVSTLELGDSALYLCASRVTGNTGELFFGEGSRLTVL.

This clonotype has only one observation. The chain links TRBV6-1 to TRBJ1-5; no definite D call. Trimming left V 3 bases short and J 14 bases short, with 8 bases between. There are 10 residues in the CDR3. Germline loops: CDR1 MNHNS, CDR2 SASEGT. The DNA for the CDR3 is TGTGCCAGCAGTGACAGCTACGAGCATTTT. As protein: CASSDSYEHF.